Detailed here is one T cell receptor beta chain. There are 15 residues in the CDR3. V lost 0 bases and J lost 0, with 9 bases in between. CDR1 and CDR2 (germline): SGHRS, YFSETQ. Per the authors' pipeline: Amplification of reference gene primers provided the estimated nucleated cell counts. TCRdb's copy holds only in-frame clones and misses some; the assay was immunoSEQ multiplex PCR. V and J calls and clone size come straight from that table; D and trimming were deduced from the DNA. The sample includes 50,000 to 80,000 clones, about 93% seen only once; the top ten take around 9.1%. This sample was taken from a study of blood T cell repertoires in COVID-19. Looking at the study overall: PBMCs, B-cell-depleted T cells, or T cells provided the cDNA or gDNA that made up the material.

The material sequenced was peripheral blood. The rearrangement joins TRBV5-1 to TRBJ1-2; the D gene is possibly TRBD1 (6 bases). This clonotype was obtained from a woman aged 80 or over with active COVID-19. The CDR3 nucleotides are TGCGCCAGCAGCTTGGTCCCAGGGGCTAACTATGGCTACACCTTC. Protein product: CASSLVPGANYGYTF.